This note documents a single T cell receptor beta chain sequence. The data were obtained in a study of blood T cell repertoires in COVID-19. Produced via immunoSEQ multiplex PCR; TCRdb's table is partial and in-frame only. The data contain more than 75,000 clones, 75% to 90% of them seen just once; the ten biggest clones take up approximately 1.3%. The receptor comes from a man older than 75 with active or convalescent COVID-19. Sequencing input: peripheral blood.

DNA for the CDR3: TGTGCCAGCAGCCAAGGCGGGGGTAGCACAGATACGCAGTATTTT. Amino acid sequence: CASSQGGGSTDTQYF. The chain combines TRBV3-1 (or the pseudogene TRBV3-2) with TRBJ2-3, with 7 nucleotides matching TRBD2. Germline CDR1 and CDR2: LGHDT and YNNKEL (reference sequence). This CDR3 has 15 residues. J gave up 0 bases and V 1 base, and 1 base lay outside the gene matches.